These 26 T cell receptor beta chains came from one sample sequenced in a study of radiotherapy plus CTLA-4 blockade in lung cancer. Assay used: immunoSEQ multiplex PCR; TCRdb lists only in-frame clones, some missing. This sample carries fewer than 50,000 clones, over 55% of them seen once, and the ten largest clones take around 20%. The sample was peripheral blood, taken from a patient treated with radiotherapy plus ipilimumab. These receptors originate from a human donor with non-small cell lung cancer who had a partial response to radiotherapy plus ipilimumab.

This sequence joins TRBV6-5 and TRBJ1-2; D uncertain. V shed 6 bases and J shed 5 bases, with 13 bases lying between them. Germline V gives CDR1 MNHEY, CDR2 SVGAGI. The CDR3 runs 13 residues. The CDR3 spells CASSPSAVYGYTF. In DNA, the CDR3 is TGTGCCAGCAGCCCAAGCGCCGTGTATGGCTACACCTTC.

This chain connects TRBV27 to TRBJ2-3; 8 positions agree with TRBD2. CDR3 size: 14 residues. J lost 2 bases, V lost 6 bases, and 4 bases had no gene match. Germline assignment: CDR1 MNHEY and CDR2 SMNVEV (reference sequence). DNA of the CDR3: TGTGCCAGCAGGGGACTAGTCCACACAGATACGCAGTATTTT. As protein: CASRGLVHTDTQYF.

The V call is TRBV9, the J call TRBJ2-7, with D unresolved. Looked up from germline, CDR1 is SGDLS and CDR2 is YYNGEE. The CDR3 is 11 amino acids. Trimming removed 3 bases at V and 6 bases at J, with 7 bases between. Here the CDR3 reads CASSARGEQYF. The CDR3 DNA sequence: TGTGCCAGCAGCGCGCGAGGCGAGCAGTACTTC.

This clone was seen repeatedly, ten times or more. The chain carries TRBV7-9 and TRBJ2-7, with 9 bases aligning to TRBD2. The CDR3 sequence is 13 residues long. J lost 4 bases, V lost 2 bases, and 0 bases had no gene match. CDR1 and CDR2 (germline): SEHNR, FQNEAQ (reference sequence). The CDR3 DNA reads as TGTGCCAGCAGCTTACTAGCGGGGTACGAGCAGTACTTC. Its protein is CASSLLAGYEQYF.

This clone was found once. This chain connects TRBV5-8 to TRBJ2-1; 10 nucleotides match TRBD2. V lost 0 bases, J lost 8 bases, and 8 bases stayed unmatched. This CDR3 comprises 16 residues. Germline V gene data show CDR1 as SGHTS and CDR2 as YDEGEE. The CDR3 reads CASSLGLAGDQDEQFF. The CDR3 DNA reads as TGTGCCAGCAGCTTGGGGCTAGCGGGAGATCAGGATGAGCAGTTCTTC.

This clone has a single count. The chain recombines TRBV29-1 with TRBJ1-3, with 9 bases fitting TRBD1. CDR1 and CDR2 (germline): SQVTM, ANQGSEA. V shed 7 bases, J shed 0 bases, and the junction held 4 bases outside the gene matches. CDR3 size: 14 residues. The CDR3 loop is CSATGGFSGNTIYF. The CDR3, as DNA: TGCAGCGCTACAGGGGGCTTCTCTGGAAACACCATATATTTT.

This clone was recorded once. The V and J genes are TRBV18 and TRBJ2-2, with TRBD2 matching 8 bases. The ends lost 4 bases at V and 0 bases at J; junction bases unmatched: 4. This CDR3 region has 16 residues. Germline V gives CDR1 KGHSH, CDR2 LQKENI. CDR3 DNA: TGTGCCAGCTCACTACGGGAGGGGCCGAACACCGGGGAGCTGTTTTTT. Protein product: CASSLREGPNTGELFF. Based on the CDR3 plus reference TRBV18 and TRBJ2-2, the full variable domain is NAGVMQNPRHLVRRRGQEARLRCSPMKGHSHVYWYRQLPEEGLKFMVYLQKENIIDESGMPKERFSAEFPKEGPSILRIQQVVRGDSAAYFCASSLREGPNTGELFFGEGSRLTVL.

The gene calls are TRBV30 and TRBJ1-1; D call uncertain. Germline loops: CDR1 GTSNPN, CDR2 SVGIG (reference sequence). The length of the CDR3 is 14 residues. Trimming removed 3 bases at V and 5 bases at J, with 16 bases between. In DNA form, the CDR3 reads TGTGCCTGGAGACCCTCTCCTCTCGGGACTGAAGCTTTCTTT. It is translated as CAWRPSPLGTEAFF.

In this sample, this clone turned up a few times. The chain carries TRBV4-1 and TRBJ1-4; 7 nucleotides line up with TRBD1. This CDR3 comprises 15 residues. V lost 5 bases to trimming and J lost 8 bases; unmatched junction nucleotides: 11. Per the germline V gene, CDR1 is MGHRA and CDR2 is YSYEKL. The CDR3: CASSSLGQLKEKLFF. The DNA for the CDR3 is TGCGCCAGCAGCTCTTTGGGACAGTTGAAGGAAAAACTGTTTTTT.

This chain joins TRBV7-9 and TRBJ1-4; TRBD1 aligns across 10 bases. The germline V gene has CDR1 SEHNR and CDR2 FQNEAQ (reference sequence). The V gene end was trimmed by 3 bases and the J gene end by 6 bases; junction bases not matched to a gene: 4. The CDR3 length is 15 residues. CDR3 protein: CASSFADRGDEKLFF. In DNA, the CDR3 is TGTGCCAGCAGCTTCGCGGACAGGGGGGATGAAAAACTGTTTTTT.

This clone was recorded a few times. V gene TRBV2 combines with J gene TRBJ1-5, with a weak D call TRBD1 (5 bases). CDR3 length equals 14 residues. V lost 2 bases and J 7 bases, leaving 12 bases between the germline ends. Germline CDR1 and CDR2: SNHLY and FYNNEI. The CDR3 DNA reads TGTGCCAGCAGTGAATACCCAGGGTGGCAGCCCCAGCATTTT. It encodes CASSEYPGWQPQHF.

As to this clone: The junction differs from germline at one of its ends, possibly a read error. This chain uses TRBV7-9 with TRBJ1-1, with TRBD1 as a possible D gene (5 bases). Looked up from germline, CDR1 is SEHNR and CDR2 is FQNEAQ (reference sequence). The CDR3 loop spans 16 amino acids. The DNA of the CDR3 is TGCGCCAGCAGCCAAGCCAGGGCCAGCCGAAACACTGAAGCTTTCTTT. Amino acid sequence: CASSQARASRNTEAFF. The variable domain in full, completed from reference TRBV7-9 and TRBJ1-1, reads DTGVSQNPRHKITKRGQNVTFRCDPISEHNRLYWYRQTLGQGPEFLTYFQNEAQLEKSRLLSDRFSAERPKGSFSTLEIQRTEQGDSAMYLCASSQARASRNTEAFFGQGTRLTVV.

This chain connects TRBV5-8 to TRBJ1-2; tentative D call: TRBD1 (6 bases). Germline CDR1 is SGHTS and CDR2 is YDEGEE. CDR3 length: 11 residues. The V and J ends lost 4 bases and 12 bases respectively, with 13 bases between them. The CDR3 is CASSNRVSNTF. In DNA, the CDR3 is TGTGCCAGCAGCAACAGGGTCTCGAACACCTTC.

This clone was counted between two and nine times. This chain uses TRBV4-1 with TRBJ2-7; D remains ambiguous. The CDR3 length is 15 residues. V gave up 1 base and J gave up 2 bases, with 12 bases separating them. The germline V gene encodes CDR1 MGHRA and CDR2 YSYEKL. The CDR3 is CASSQAQANAYEQYF. CDR3 DNA sequence: TGCGCCAGCAGCCAAGCCCAGGCAAATGCCTACGAGCAGTACTTC.

The chain combines TRBV10-3 with TRBJ2-2, with TRBD1 as a possible D gene (6 bases). Germline lookup yields CDR1 ENHRY and CDR2 SYGVKD. V lost 6 bases and J 1 base, leaving 12 bases between the germline ends. The CDR3 sequence is 15 residues long. The CDR3 DNA reads as TGTGCCATCAGCAGCGTGGACAGGAACACCGGGGAGCTGTTTTTT. It is translated as CAISSVDRNTGELFF.

Points on this clone: A far larger clone differs by one base, so this is likely a read error. The V gene is TRBV6-5, the J gene TRBJ1-2; possible D gene TRBD1, 6 bases. V shed 4 bases and J shed 2 bases, with 14 bases lying between them. From germline, CDR1 is MNHEY and CDR2 SVGAGI. The CDR3 covers 15 residues. The CDR3 sequence is CASSSSTGLNYGYTF. DNA for the CDR3: TGTGCCAGCAGTTCCTCCACAGGGCTGAACTATGGCTACACCTTC.

V and J are TRBV12-5 and TRBJ1-2, with 8 bases that match TRBD1. Germline CDR1 LGHNT, CDR2 FRNRAP. The J segment lost 4 bases and the V segment lost 5 bases, leaving 12 bases of the junction unmatched. The CDR3 has 16 residues. CDR3 bases: TGTGCTAGTGGTACCCGACAGGGGCCTACCATCTATGGCTACACCTTC. Amino acid sequence: CASGTRQGPTIYGYTF.

The V and J genes are TRBV27 and TRBJ1-5, with D possibly matching TRBD1 (6 bases). The ends were cut back, 1 base at V and 6 bases at J, with 10 bases in the middle. This CDR3 has 14 amino acids. CDR1 and CDR2 (germline): MNHEY, SMNVEV (reference sequence). The CDR3 here is CASSLFRGAQPQHF. The CDR3 region has the DNA TGTGCCAGCAGTTTATTCAGGGGAGCTCAGCCCCAGCATTTT.

The chain carries TRBV6-5 and TRBJ1-4, with D possibly TRBD1 on 6 matching bases. The CDR3 consists of 13 residues. Trimming took off 6 bases at V and 7 bases at J, with 12 bases between the two ends. Germline-derived CDR1 and CDR2 are MNHEY and SVGAGI. This CDR3 is CASRASGAEKLFF. The CDR3 DNA follows: TGTGCCAGCAGGGCCTCAGGGGCTGAAAAACTGTTTTTT.

The J gene is TRBJ2-7, the V gene TRBV27; 7 positions match TRBD2. Germline loops: CDR1 MNHEY, CDR2 SMNVEV (reference sequence). The CDR3 has 14 amino acids. Trimming removed 0 bases from V and 4 bases from J; junction bases left unmatched: 3. The CDR3 sequence: CASSLSLRGYEQYF. For the CDR3, the DNA is TGTGCCAGCAGTTTATCGCTGCGGGGGTACGAGCAGTACTTC.

The chain combines TRBV30 with TRBJ1-3, with 8 bases identical to TRBD1. CDR1 is GTSNPN, CDR2 SVGIG, per germline (reference sequence). The CDR3 consists of 14 residues. J gave up 3 bases and V 3 bases, and 4 bases lay outside the gene matches. CDR3 DNA sequence: TGTGCCTGGAGCAGCGGACAGGGTGGAAACACCATATATTTT. Encoded protein: CAWSSGQGGNTIYF.

The chain carries TRBV21-1 and TRBJ1-1; TRBD1, as called in the table, went unchecked against the DNA. TRBV21-1 is a pseudogene segment. The CDR3 has 13 amino acids. The CDR3 nucleotides are TGTGCTAACTATTGGGGCTTGAACACTGAAGCTTTCTTT. Residues: CANYWGLNTEAFF.

Note on this clone: One end of the junction fails to match germline, which may point to a read error. The rearrangement joins TRBV5-1 to TRBJ2-1; D call uncertain. The CDR3 length is 18 residues. CDR1 SGHRS and CDR2 YFSETQ come from the germline V gene. CDR3: CASSLRLDSSLSYNERFF. DNA of the CDR3: TGCGCCAGCAGCTTGAGACTTGACTCCTCACTCTCCTACAATGAGCGGTTCTTC. The full variable domain, its missing parts supplied by reference TRBV5-1 and TRBJ2-1, is KAGVTQTPRYLIKTRGQQVTLSCSPISGHRSVSWYQQTPGQGLQFLFEYFSETQRNKGNFPGRFSGRQFSNSRSEMNVSTLELGDSALYLCASSLRLDSSLSYNERFFGPGTRLTVL.

This clone has just a few counts. The gene calls are TRBV11-1 and TRBJ1-6, with D possibly TRBD1 on 5 matching bases. Germline V gene sequence: CDR1 SGHAT, CDR2 FQDESV (reference sequence). This CDR3 spans 15 amino acids. Trimming pared 3 bases from V and 10 bases from J, leaving 16 bases between. For the CDR3, the DNA is TGTGCCAGCAGCTTGAGTACCGGGGGAAGGTCACCCCTCCACTTT. Translated, it gives CASSLSTGGRSPLHF. The entire variable domain, with the rest obtained from reference TRBV11-1 and TRBJ1-6, is as follows: EAEVAQSPRYKITEKSQAVAFWCDPISGHATLYWYRQILGQGPELLVQFQDESVVDDSQLPKDRFSAERLKGVDSTLKIQPAELGDSAMYLCASSLSTGGRSPLHFGNGTRLTVT.

As DNA, the CDR3 is TGTGCCAGCAGTAACGGACAGGAAGAGACCCAGTACTTC. The encoded protein is CASSNGQEETQYF. V is TRBV6-6 and J is TRBJ2-5; 7 bases align to TRBD1. Germline trimming cut 5 bases from V and 3 bases from J; bases unmatched to any gene: 3. CDR1 MNHNY and CDR2 SVGAGI come from the germline V gene (reference sequence). The CDR3 length is 13 residues.

The CDR3 here is CASSVEYEQYF. CDR3 coding DNA: TGTGCCAGCAGTGTCGAGTACGAGCAGTACTTC. This chain joins TRBV2 and TRBJ2-5; D unresolved. The J call may be in error: the DNA end matches TRBJ2-7 better. CDR1 SNHLY and CDR2 FYNNEI come from the germline V gene. CDR3 length equals 11 residues.